This T cell receptor (beta chain) derives from a study of T cell repertoires in cytomegalovirus infection. Across the whole study: Carrying CMV and the relevant HLA type showed in public TCR beta signatures.

TCRdb reprocessed the reads via MiXCR and lists one record per CDR3 protein. The profile shows about 310,000 distinct CDR3 sequences, 17% of them singletons. The receptor was derived from a human donor in good health (CMV status not recorded). Some clones in this sample may be carry-over from other donors' samples. The specimen sequenced was PBMCs.

In nucleotides, the CDR3 is TGTGCCAGCAGCCCAACGGGGGCCAGCTCCTACAATGAGCAGTTCTTC. It yields the protein CASSPTGASSYNEQFF. This chain links TRBV3-1 with TRBJ2-1; possibly TRBD1 or TRBD2 for D (6 bases each). The V gene lost 4 bases and the J gene lost 0 bases, with 13 bases spanning the gap. The CDR3 length is 16 residues. Germline CDR1 LGHDT, CDR2 YNNKEL (reference sequence).